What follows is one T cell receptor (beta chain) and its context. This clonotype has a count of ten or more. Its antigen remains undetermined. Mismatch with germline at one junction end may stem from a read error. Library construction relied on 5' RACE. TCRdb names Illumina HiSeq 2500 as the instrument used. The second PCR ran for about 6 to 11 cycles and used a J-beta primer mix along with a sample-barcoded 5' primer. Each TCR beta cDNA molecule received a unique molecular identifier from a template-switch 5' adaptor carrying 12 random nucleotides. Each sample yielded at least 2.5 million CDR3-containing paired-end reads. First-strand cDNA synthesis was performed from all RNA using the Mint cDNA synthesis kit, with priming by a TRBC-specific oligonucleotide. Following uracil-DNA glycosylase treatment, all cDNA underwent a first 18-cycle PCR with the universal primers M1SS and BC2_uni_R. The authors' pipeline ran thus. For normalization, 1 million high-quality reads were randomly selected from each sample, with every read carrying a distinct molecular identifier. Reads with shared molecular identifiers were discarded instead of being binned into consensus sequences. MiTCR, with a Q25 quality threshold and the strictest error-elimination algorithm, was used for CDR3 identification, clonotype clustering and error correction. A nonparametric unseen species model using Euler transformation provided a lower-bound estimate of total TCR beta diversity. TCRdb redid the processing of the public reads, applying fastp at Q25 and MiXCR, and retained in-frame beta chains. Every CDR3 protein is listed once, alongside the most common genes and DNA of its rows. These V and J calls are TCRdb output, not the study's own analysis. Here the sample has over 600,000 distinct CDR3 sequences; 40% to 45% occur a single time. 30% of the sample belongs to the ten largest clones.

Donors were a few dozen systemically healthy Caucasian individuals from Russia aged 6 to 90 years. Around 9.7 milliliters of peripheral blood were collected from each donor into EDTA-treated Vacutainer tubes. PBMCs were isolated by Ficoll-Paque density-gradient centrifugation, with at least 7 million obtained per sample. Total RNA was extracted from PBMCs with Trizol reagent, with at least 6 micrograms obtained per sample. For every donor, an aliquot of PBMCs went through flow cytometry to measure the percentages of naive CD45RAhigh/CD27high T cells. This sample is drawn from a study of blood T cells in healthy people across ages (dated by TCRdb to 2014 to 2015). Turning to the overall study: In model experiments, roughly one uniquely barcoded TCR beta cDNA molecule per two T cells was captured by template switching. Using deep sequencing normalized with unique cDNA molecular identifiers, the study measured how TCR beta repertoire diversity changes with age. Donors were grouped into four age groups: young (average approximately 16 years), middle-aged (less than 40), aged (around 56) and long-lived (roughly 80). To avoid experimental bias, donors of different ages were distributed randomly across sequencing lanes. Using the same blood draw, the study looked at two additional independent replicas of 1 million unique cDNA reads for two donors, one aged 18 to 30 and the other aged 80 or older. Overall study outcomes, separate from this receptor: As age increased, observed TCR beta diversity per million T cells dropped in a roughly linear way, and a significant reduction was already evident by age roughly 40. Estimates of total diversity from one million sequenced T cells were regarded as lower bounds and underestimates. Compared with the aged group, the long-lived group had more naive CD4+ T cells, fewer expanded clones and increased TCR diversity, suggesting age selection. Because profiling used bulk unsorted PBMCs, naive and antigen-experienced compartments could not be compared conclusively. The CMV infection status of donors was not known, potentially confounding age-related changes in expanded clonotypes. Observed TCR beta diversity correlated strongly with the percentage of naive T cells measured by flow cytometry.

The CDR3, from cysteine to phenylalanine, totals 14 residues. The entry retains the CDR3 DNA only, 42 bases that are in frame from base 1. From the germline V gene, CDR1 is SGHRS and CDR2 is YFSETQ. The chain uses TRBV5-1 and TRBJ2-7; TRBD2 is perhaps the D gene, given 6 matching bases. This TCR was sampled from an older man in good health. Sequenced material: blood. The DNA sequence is TGTGCCAGCAGTTTAGTGGGGGGCTCCTACGAGCAGTACTTC. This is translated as CASSLVGGSYEQYF.